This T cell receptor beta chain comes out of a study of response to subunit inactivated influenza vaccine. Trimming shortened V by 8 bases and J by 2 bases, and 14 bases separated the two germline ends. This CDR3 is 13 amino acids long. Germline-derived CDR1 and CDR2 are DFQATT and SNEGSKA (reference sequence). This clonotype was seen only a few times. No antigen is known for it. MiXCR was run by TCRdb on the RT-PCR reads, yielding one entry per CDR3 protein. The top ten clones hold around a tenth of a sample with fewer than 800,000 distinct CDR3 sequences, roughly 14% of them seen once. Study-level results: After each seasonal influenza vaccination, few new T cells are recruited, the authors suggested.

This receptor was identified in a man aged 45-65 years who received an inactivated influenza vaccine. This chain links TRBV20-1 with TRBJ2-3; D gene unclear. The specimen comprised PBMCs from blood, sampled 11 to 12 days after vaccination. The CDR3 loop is CSHQTIPTDTQYF. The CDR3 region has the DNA TGCAGTCACCAAACGATACCCACAGATACGCAGTATTTT.